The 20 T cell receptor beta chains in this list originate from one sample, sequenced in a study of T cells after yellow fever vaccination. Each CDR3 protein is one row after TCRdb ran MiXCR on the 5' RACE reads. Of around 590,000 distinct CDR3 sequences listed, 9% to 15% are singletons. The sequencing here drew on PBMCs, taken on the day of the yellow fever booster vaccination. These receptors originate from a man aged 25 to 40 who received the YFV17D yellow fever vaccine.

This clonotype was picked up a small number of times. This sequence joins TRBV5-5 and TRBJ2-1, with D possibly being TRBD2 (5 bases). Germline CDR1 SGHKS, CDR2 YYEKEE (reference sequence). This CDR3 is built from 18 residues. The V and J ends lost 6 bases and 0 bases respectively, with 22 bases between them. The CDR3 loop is CASTLMRSGPSSYNEQFF. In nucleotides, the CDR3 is TGTGCCAGCACCCTAATGAGAAGCGGACCAAGCTCCTACAATGAGCAGTTCTTC.

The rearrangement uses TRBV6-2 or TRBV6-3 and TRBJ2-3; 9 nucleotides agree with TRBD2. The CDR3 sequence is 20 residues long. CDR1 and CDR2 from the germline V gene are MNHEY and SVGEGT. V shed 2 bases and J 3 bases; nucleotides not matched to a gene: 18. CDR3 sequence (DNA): TGTGCCAGCAGTTACCCCCAGCGGAAGAGTAGCGGGAGTTTGACAGATACGCAGTATTTT. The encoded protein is CASSYPQRKSSGSLTDTQYF.

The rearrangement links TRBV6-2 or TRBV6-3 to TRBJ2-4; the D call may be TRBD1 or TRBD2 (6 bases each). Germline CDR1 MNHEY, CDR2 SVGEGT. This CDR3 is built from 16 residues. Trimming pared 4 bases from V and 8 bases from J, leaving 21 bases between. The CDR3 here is CASSFRGAPPEDIQYF. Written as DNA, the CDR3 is TGTGCCAGCAGTTTTAGGGGGGCGCCCCCCGAGGACATTCAGTACTTC.

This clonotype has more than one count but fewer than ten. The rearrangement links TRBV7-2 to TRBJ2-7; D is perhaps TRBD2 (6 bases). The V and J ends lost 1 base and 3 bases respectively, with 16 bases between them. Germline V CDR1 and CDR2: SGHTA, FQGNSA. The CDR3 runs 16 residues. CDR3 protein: CASSLGLGHFLYEQYF. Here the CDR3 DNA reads TGTGCCAGCAGCTTAGGACTAGGCCACTTTCTCTACGAGCAGTACTTC. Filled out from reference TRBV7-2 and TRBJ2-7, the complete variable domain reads GAGVSQSPSNKVTEKGKDVELRCDPISGHTALYWYRQSLGQGLEFLIYFQGNSAPDKSGLPSDRFSAERTGGSVSTLTIQRTQQEDSAVYLCASSLGLGHFLYEQYFGPGTRLTVT.

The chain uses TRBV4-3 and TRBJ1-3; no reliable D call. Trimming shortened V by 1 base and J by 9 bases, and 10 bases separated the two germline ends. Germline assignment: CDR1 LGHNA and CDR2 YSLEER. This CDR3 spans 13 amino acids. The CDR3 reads CASSQVLGATIYF. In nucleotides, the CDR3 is TGCGCCAGCAGCCAAGTTCTAGGTGCCACCATATATTTT.

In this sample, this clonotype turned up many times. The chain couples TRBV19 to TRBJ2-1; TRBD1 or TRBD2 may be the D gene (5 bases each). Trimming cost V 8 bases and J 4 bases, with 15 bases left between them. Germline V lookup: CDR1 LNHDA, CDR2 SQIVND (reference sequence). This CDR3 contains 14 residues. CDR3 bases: TGTGCCAGTCACTCGGGGCCCGATTACAATGAGCAGTTCTTC. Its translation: CASHSGPDYNEQFF.

The CDR3 DNA follows: TGCAGCGTTGAGGGGGACAGGGCCTACGAGCAGTACTTC. Translated, it gives CSVEGDRAYEQYF. The rearrangement uses TRBV29-1 and TRBJ2-7; 9 bases are a match to TRBD1. The CDR3 loop spans 13 amino acids. In germline, CDR1 is SQVTM, CDR2 ANQGSEA. V shed 3 bases and J 2 bases; nucleotides not matched to a gene: 2.

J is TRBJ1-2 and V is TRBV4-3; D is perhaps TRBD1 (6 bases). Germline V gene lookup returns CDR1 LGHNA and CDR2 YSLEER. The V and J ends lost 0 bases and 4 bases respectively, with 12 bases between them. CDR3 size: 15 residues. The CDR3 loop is CASSQDYQGPYGYTF. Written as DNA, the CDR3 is TGCGCCAGCAGCCAAGACTATCAGGGGCCCTATGGCTACACCTTC.

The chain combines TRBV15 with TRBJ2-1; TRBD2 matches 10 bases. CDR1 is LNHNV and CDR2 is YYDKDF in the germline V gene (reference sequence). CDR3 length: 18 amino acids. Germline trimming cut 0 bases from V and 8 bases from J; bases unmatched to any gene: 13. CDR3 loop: CATSRDLRSGRARHEQFF. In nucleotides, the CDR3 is TGTGCCACCAGCAGAGATCTCCGAAGCGGGAGGGCCCGTCATGAGCAGTTCTTC.

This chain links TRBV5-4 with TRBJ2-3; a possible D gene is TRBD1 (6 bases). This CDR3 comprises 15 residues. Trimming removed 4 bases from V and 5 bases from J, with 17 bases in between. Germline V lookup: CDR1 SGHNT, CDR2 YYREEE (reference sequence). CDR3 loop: CASSVRDQGLDTQYF. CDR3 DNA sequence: TGTGCCAGCAGCGTCCGGGACCAGGGGTTAGATACGCAGTATTTT.

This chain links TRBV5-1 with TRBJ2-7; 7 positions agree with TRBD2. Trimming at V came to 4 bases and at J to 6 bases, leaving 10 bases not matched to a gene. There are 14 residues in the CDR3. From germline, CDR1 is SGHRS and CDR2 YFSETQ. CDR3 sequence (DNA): TGCGCCAGCAGCCGCACCGGGGAGGGATTCGAGCAGTACTTC. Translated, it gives CASSRTGEGFEQYF.

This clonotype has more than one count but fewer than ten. The CDR3 loop is CARSTRQGKTDTQYF. The CDR3 DNA sequence: TGTGCCAGATCAACGCGACAGGGAAAGACAGATACGCAGTATTTT. The rearrangement joins TRBV7-3 to TRBJ2-3, with 7 bases that match TRBD1. V gave up 9 bases and J gave up 3 bases; unmatched junction bases: 12. CDR3 length: 15 amino acids. Per the germline V gene, CDR1 is SGHTA and CDR2 is FQGTGA.

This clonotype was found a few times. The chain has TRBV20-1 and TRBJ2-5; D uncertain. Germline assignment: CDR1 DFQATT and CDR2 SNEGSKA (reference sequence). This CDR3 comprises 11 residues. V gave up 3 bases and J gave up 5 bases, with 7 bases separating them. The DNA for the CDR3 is TGCAGTGCTAGGCATGGGGAGACCCAGTACTTC. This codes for CSARHGETQYF.

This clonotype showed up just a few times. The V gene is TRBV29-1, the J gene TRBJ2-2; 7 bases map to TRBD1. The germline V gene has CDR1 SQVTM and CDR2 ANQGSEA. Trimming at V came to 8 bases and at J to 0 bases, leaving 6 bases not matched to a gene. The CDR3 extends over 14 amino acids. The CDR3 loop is CSCSGTANTGELFF. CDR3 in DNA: TGCAGCTGTTCAGGGACAGCGAACACCGGGGAGCTGTTTTTT.

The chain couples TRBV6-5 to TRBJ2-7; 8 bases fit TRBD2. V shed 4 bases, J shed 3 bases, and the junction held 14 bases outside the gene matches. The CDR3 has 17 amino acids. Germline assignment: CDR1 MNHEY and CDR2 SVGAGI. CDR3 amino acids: CASSFGAGGERSYEQYF. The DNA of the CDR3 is TGTGCCAGCAGTTTCGGGGCGGGGGGCGAGCGGAGCTACGAGCAGTACTTC.

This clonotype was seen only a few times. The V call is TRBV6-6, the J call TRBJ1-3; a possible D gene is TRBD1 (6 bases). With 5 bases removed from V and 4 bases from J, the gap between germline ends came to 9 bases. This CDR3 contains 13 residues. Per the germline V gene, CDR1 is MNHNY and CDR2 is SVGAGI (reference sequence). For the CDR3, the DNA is TGTGCCAGCAGTCCTGGACAGGGAAACACCATATATTTT. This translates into CASSPGQGNTIYF.

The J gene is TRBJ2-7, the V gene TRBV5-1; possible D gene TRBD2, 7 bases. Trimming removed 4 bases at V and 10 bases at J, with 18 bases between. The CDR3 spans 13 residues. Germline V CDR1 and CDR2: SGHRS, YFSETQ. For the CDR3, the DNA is TGCGCCAGCAGCGGGGGGGTCTCGGGACAACAGTACTTC. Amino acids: CASSGGVSGQQYF.

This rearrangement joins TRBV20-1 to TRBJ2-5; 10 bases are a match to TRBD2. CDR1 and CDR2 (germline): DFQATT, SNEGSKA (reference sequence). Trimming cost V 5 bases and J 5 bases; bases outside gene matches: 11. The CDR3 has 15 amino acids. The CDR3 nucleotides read TGCAGTGCTTGGACTAGCGGACCTAAGCGGGAGACCCAGTACTTC. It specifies CSAWTSGPKRETQYF.

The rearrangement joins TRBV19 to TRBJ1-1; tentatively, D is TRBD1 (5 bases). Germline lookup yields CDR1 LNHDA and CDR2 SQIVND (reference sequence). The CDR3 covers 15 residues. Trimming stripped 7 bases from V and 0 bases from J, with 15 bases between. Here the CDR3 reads CASILQGGMNTEAFF. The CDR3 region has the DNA TGTGCCAGTATCTTGCAGGGTGGGATGAACACTGAAGCTTTCTTT.

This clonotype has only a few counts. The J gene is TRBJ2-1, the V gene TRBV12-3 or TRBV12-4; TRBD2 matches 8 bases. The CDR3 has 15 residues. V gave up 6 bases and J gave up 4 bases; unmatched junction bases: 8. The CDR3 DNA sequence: TGTGCCAGCAGCTATACCGGGACTAGGTACAATGAGCAGTTCTTC. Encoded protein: CASSYTGTRYNEQFF.